Presented here are 29 T cell receptor beta chains from one specimen sequenced in a study of patients and donors after allogeneic stem cell transplantation. TCRdb re-analysed the RT-PCR reads in MiXCR, keeping a single row per CDR3 protein. The repertoire consists of about 960,000 distinct CDR3 sequences, with about 20% occurring once and the leading ten covering 5% to 6.5%. The sample consisted of blood, either unsorted or a sorted T cell fraction (not recorded which). These receptors originate from a human donor who was either an allogeneic HSCT recipient or a stem cell or donor lymphocyte infusion donor (not recorded which). It is not recorded whose cells these are; they may come from a transplant donor.

This clonotype came up a few times. J is TRBJ2-2 and V is TRBV11-2; TRBD2 aligns across 10 bases. The CDR3 length is 18 residues. Germline-derived CDR1 and CDR2 are SGHAT and FQNNGV. V dropped 2 bases and J dropped 3; count of bases not matched to a gene: 9. CDR3 residues: CASSLKSGRARDTGELFF. The CDR3 bases are TGTGCCAGCAGCTTAAAAAGCGGGAGGGCCAGGGACACCGGGGAGCTGTTTTTT.

This rearrangement joins TRBV5-1 to TRBJ2-3; D remains ambiguous. CDR1 and CDR2 (germline): SGHRS, YFSETQ. V gave up 0 bases and J gave up 2 bases, with 10 bases separating them. This CDR3 is 15 amino acids long. For the CDR3, the DNA is TGCGCCAGCAGCTTGGTGCGGTGGAACACAGATACGCAGTATTTT. Translating gives CASSLVRWNTDTQYF.

This clonotype was recorded a few times. V gene TRBV20-1 combines with J gene TRBJ2-1; TRBD2 aligns across 14 bases. Trimming took 3 bases from V and 9 from J; bases not matched to a gene: 4. Germline V gene sequence: CDR1 DFQATT, CDR2 SNEGSKA (reference sequence). CDR3 size: 14 residues. CDR3 region: CSARGLAGVLEQFF. DNA for the CDR3: TGCAGTGCTAGGGGACTAGCGGGAGTCCTTGAGCAGTTCTTC.

This clonotype was seen a few times. The rearrangement uses TRBV7-3 and TRBJ2-3; 9 nucleotides line up with TRBD1. The trim removed 2 bases at V and 6 bases at J, leaving 6 bases unmatched. The germline gives CDR1 SGHTA, CDR2 FQGTGA. The CDR3 has 15 residues. The CDR3 DNA is TGTGCCAGCAGCTTATCCGGGACAGGGTCGGATACGCAGTATTTT. Protein product: CASSLSGTGSDTQYF.

This clonotype has just a few counts. This chain joins TRBV20-1 and TRBJ2-5, with D unresolved. The CDR3 is 15 residues long. Germline V gene sequence: CDR1 DFQATT, CDR2 SNEGSKA (reference sequence). V was clipped by 6 bases and J by 2 bases, with 19 bases between them. CDR3 sequence reads: CSARMRRTTQETQYF. In DNA, the CDR3 is TGCAGTGCCCGGATGAGGAGAACGACGCAAGAGACCCAGTACTTC.

The chain recombines TRBV27 with TRBJ1-2; 7 bases map to TRBD1. The CDR3 consists of 18 residues. Per the germline V gene, CDR1 is MNHEY and CDR2 is SMNVEV (reference sequence). The V and J ends lost 1 base and 0 bases, in that order; junction bases with no gene match: 11. In DNA form, the CDR3 reads TGTGCCAGCAGTTTATGGGGCGGGACAGCTACACCTAACTATGGCTACACCTTC. As protein: CASSLWGGTATPNYGYTF.

The genes are TRBV20-1 and TRBJ2-3, with a possible D match to TRBD2 (6 bases). The CDR3 spans 13 residues. The V end was cut by 6 bases, the J end by 4 bases, with 14 bases between. The germline gives CDR1 DFQATT, CDR2 SNEGSKA (reference sequence). The DNA of the CDR3 is TGCAGTGCAGGGGACTCTGGCGCAGATACGCAGTATTTT. Translated: CSAGDSGADTQYF.

This clonotype was detected a few times. V and J are TRBV29-1 and TRBJ1-1, with unresolved D. CDR3 length: 14 amino acids. V lost 4 bases and J 4 bases, leaving 16 bases between the germline ends. CDR1 is SQVTM, CDR2 ANQGSEA, per germline. CDR3 residues: CSVVVQDYTTEAFF. The CDR3 nucleotides are TGCAGCGTTGTAGTGCAGGATTACACCACTGAAGCTTTCTTT.

This sequence joins TRBV20-1 and TRBJ2-5, with TRBD2 matching 10 bases. The CDR3 is made up of 15 amino acids. Germline V lookup: CDR1 DFQATT, CDR2 SNEGSKA (reference sequence). J was trimmed by 5 bases and V by 2 bases; bases with no gene match: 8. The CDR3 loop reads CSARSGSGRRETQYF. The CDR3 DNA sequence: TGCAGTGCTAGAAGTGGTAGCGGGAGGAGGGAGACCCAGTACTTC.

The CDR3 DNA reads as TGTGCCAGCAGTTTCAGCCTGGCGGGGGTCTCCTACGAGCAGTACTTC. Protein product: CASSFSLAGVSYEQYF. This chain joins TRBV12-3 or TRBV12-4 and TRBJ2-7; 7 bases are shared with TRBD2. The CDR3 spans 16 residues. V gave up 3 bases and J gave up 0 bases; unmatched junction bases: 8.

The rearrangement uses TRBV6-2 or TRBV6-3 and TRBJ2-3; 11 bases are a match to TRBD2. V was clipped by 1 base and J by 14 bases; unmatched bases: 2. The CDR3 runs 12 residues. Germline V gene sequence: CDR1 MNHEY, CDR2 SVGEGT. CDR3 bases: TGTGCCAGCAGTTACTTCGGGACTAGCGGGTATTTT. This translates into CASSYFGTSGYF.

This clonotype has a handful of counts. The CDR3 reads CASSLEALTYNEQFF. In DNA form, the CDR3 reads TGCGCCAGCAGCTTGGAGGCTCTCACCTACAATGAGCAGTTCTTC. V usage is TRBV5-1 and J usage is TRBJ2-1, with D unresolved. The CDR3 runs to 15 residues. Looked up from germline, CDR1 is SGHRS and CDR2 is YFSETQ. Trimming shortened V by 0 bases and J by 2 bases, and 9 bases separated the two germline ends.

This clonotype appeared many times. The chain links TRBV12-3 or TRBV12-4 to TRBJ1-2; D ambiguous. V was clipped by 3 bases and J by 6 bases, with 8 bases between them. The length of the CDR3 is 12 residues. CDR3 DNA sequence: TGTGCCAGCAGTTTTCCGGGTGATGGCTACACCTTC. It yields the protein CASSFPGDGYTF.

The chain uses TRBV4-1 and TRBJ2-5; D is unresolved. The V and J ends lost 3 bases and 2 bases respectively, with 16 bases between them. This CDR3 is 16 amino acids long. Germline V CDR1 and CDR2: MGHRA, YSYEKL. The CDR3 coding sequence is TGCGCCAGCAGCCATGAAAGAGTGGCCTCTCAAGAGACCCAGTACTTC. Its protein is CASSHERVASQETQYF.

This chain joins TRBV20-1 and TRBJ2-7; no firm D call. The ends were cut back, 5 bases at V and 0 bases at J, with 14 bases in the middle. The CDR3 runs to 14 residues. Germline values: CDR1 DFQATT, CDR2 SNEGSKA (reference sequence). CDR3 in DNA: TGCAGTGCTCCTAGGAAGTTTCGCTCCTACGAGCAGTACTTC. Protein product: CSAPRKFRSYEQYF.

This clonotype has only a few counts. The chain combines TRBV7-2 with TRBJ1-5; no definite D call. CDR1 and CDR2 from the germline V gene are SGHTA and FQGNSA. The CDR3 spans 13 residues. The V end was cut by 4 bases, the J end by 5 bases, with 9 bases between. The CDR3 sequence is CASSSDGDQPQHF. Here the CDR3 DNA reads TGTGCCAGCAGCTCCGACGGGGATCAGCCCCAGCATTTT. Based on the CDR3 plus reference TRBV7-2 and TRBJ1-5, the full variable domain is GAGVSQSPSNKVTEKGKDVELRCDPISGHTALYWYRQSLGQGLEFLIYFQGNSAPDKSGLPSDRFSAERTGGSVSTLTIQRTQQEDSAVYLCASSSDGDQPQHFGDGTRLSIL.

V and J are TRBV5-1 and TRBJ2-7; 7 positions agree with TRBD1. The V segment lost 1 base and the J segment 6 bases; nucleotides outside the gene matches: 13. The CDR3 is made up of 16 amino acids. The germline V gene encodes CDR1 SGHRS and CDR2 YFSETQ. The CDR3 reads CASSLSDRPPYREQYF. CDR3 nucleotides: TGCGCCAGCAGCTTGTCGGACAGGCCCCCCTATCGCGAGCAGTACTTC.

The chain joins TRBV24-1 to TRBJ2-5; tentative D call: TRBD2 (5 bases). CDR3 length equals 14 residues. Trimming cost V 5 bases and J 1 base, with 10 bases left between them. Germline V CDR1 and CDR2: KGHDR, SFDVKD. The CDR3 sequence is CATSVGGIQETQYF. In nucleotides, the CDR3 is TGTGCCACCAGTGTAGGAGGAATCCAAGAGACCCAGTACTTC.

This clonotype was detected only a few times. The chain has TRBV7-6 and TRBJ1-1, with no clear D. Between the trimmed V and J ends, which lost 5 bases and 1 base, there was a span of 8 bases. Germline lookup yields CDR1 SGHVS and CDR2 FNYEAQ. This CDR3 is 13 amino acids long. The CDR3 here is CASSPEPNTEAFF. The CDR3 coding sequence is TGTGCCAGCAGCCCAGAACCGAACACTGAAGCTTTCTTT. Filled out from reference TRBV7-6 and TRBJ1-1, the complete variable domain reads GAGVSQSPRYKVTKRGQDVALRCDPISGHVSLYWYRQALGQGPEFLTYFNYEAQQDKSGLPNDRFSAERPEGSISTLTIQRTEQRDSAMYRCASSPEPNTEAFFGQGTRLTVV.

This clonotype was detected ten times or more. J is TRBJ2-3 and V is TRBV5-1, with TRBD1 matching 7 bases. Unmatched junction bases numbered 4, after V lost 4 bases and J lost 2 bases. Looked up from germline, CDR1 is SGHRS and CDR2 is YFSETQ. The length of the CDR3 is 14 residues. CDR3 sequence (DNA): TGCGCCAGCAGCCAACAGGGGATCACAGATACGCAGTATTTT. This translates into CASSQQGITDTQYF.

The CDR3 DNA reads as TGTGCCAGCAGCGGACCGCCCCATGAGCAGTTCTTC. Amino acid sequence: CASSGPPHEQFF. The V and J genes are TRBV5-4 and TRBJ2-1; D gene ambiguous. The length of the CDR3 is 12 residues. Between the trimmed V and J ends, which lost 4 bases and 8 bases, there was a span of 10 bases. Germline V gene data show CDR1 as SGHNT and CDR2 as YYREEE (reference sequence).

J is TRBJ2-7 and V is TRBV20-1, with 7 bases identical to TRBD2. Germline lookup yields CDR1 DFQATT and CDR2 SNEGSKA (reference sequence). The V gene end was trimmed by 5 bases and the J gene end by 4 bases; junction bases not matched to a gene: 5. The CDR3 totals 12 residues. CDR3 residues: CSALAEGYEQYF. The CDR3 nucleotides are TGCAGTGCTCTAGCGGAAGGGTACGAGCAGTACTTC.

This clonotype has only a few counts. V usage is TRBV30 and J usage is TRBJ2-2; TRBD1 agrees at 8 bases. The CDR3 runs to 13 residues. Trimming at V came to 4 bases and at J to 4 bases, leaving 2 bases not matched to a gene. In germline, CDR1 is GTSNPN, CDR2 SVGIG (reference sequence). CDR3: CAWTGGSTGELFF. As DNA, the CDR3 is TGTGCCTGGACAGGGGGCAGCACCGGGGAGCTGTTTTTT.

The chain uses TRBV28 and TRBJ1-1, with D possibly TRBD1 on 6 matching bases. CDR1 is MDHEN, CDR2 SYDVKM, per germline. V was trimmed by 5 bases and J by 7 bases, leaving 11 bases between them. The CDR3 extends over 12 amino acids. CDR3 residues: CASSQQGLEAFF. In nucleotides, the CDR3 is TGTGCCAGCAGTCAACAGGGTCTTGAAGCTTTCTTT.

The J gene is TRBJ1-4, the V gene TRBV10-3, with D possibly TRBD1 on 5 matching bases. Germline CDR1 reads ENHRY; CDR2 reads SYGVKD. V dropped 10 bases and J dropped 8 bases, with 14 bases sitting between them. The CDR3 is 12 amino acids. CDR3 residues: CASRPTEEKLFF. DNA of the CDR3: TGTGCCAGCAGACCGACAGAGGAAAAACTGTTTTTT.

The rearrangement uses TRBV7-9 and TRBJ2-7; the D gene is possibly TRBD1 (6 bases). V was cut by 6 bases and J by 0 bases, with 9 bases left in between. The CDR3 totals 13 residues. In germline, CDR1 is SEHNR, CDR2 FQNEAQ (reference sequence). CDR3 loop: CASRQGSSYEQYF. The CDR3, as DNA: TGTGCCAGCAGACAGGGAAGCTCCTACGAGCAGTACTTC.

This rearrangement joins TRBV7-9 to TRBJ1-2; D unresolved. This CDR3 has 13 residues. V was clipped by 5 bases and J by 8 bases, with 15 bases between them. Germline V CDR1 and CDR2: SEHNR, FQNEAQ (reference sequence). The CDR3 region has the DNA TGTGCCAGCAGCCCGGGTCCTCTGAGAGGCTACACCTTC. It yields the protein CASSPGPLRGYTF. Complete variable domain (other parts from reference TRBV7-9 and TRBJ1-2): DTGVSQNPRHKITKRGQNVTFRCDPISEHNRLYWYRQTLGQGPEFLTYFQNEAQLEKSRLLSDRFSAERPKGSFSTLEIQRTEQGDSAMYLCASSPGPLRGYTFGSGTRLTVV.

This clonotype was seen many times. The rearrangement joins TRBV9 to TRBJ2-7, with 11 positions matching TRBD1. CDR3 size: 14 residues. V shed 3 bases and J 3 bases; nucleotides not matched to a gene: 2. Germline V gives CDR1 SGDLS, CDR2 YYNGEE. The CDR3 is CASSAGTGGYEQYF. The CDR3 DNA reads TGTGCCAGCAGCGCCGGGACAGGGGGCTACGAGCAGTACTTC.

This clonotype was seen a few times. The chain is built from TRBV7-9 and TRBJ2-7; D not resolved. V lost 5 bases and J lost 9, with 20 bases in between. Germline lookup yields CDR1 SEHNR and CDR2 FQNEAQ (reference sequence). The CDR3 consists of 14 residues. The CDR3 region is CASSPPDREYGQYF. CDR3 nucleotide sequence: TGTGCCAGCAGCCCACCGGACCGTGAGTATGGGCAGTACTTC.